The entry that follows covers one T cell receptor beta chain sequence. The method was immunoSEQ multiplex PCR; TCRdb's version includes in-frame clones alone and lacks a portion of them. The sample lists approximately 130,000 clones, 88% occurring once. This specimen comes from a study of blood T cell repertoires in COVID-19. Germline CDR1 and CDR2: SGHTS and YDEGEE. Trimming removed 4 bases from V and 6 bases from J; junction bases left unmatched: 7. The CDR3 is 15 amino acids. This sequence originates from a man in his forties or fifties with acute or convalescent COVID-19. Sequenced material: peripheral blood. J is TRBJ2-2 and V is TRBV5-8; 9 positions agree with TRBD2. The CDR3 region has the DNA TGTGCCAGCAGCCCCGGGACTAGCTCATCCGGGGAGCTGTTTTTT. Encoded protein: CASSPGTSSSGELFF.